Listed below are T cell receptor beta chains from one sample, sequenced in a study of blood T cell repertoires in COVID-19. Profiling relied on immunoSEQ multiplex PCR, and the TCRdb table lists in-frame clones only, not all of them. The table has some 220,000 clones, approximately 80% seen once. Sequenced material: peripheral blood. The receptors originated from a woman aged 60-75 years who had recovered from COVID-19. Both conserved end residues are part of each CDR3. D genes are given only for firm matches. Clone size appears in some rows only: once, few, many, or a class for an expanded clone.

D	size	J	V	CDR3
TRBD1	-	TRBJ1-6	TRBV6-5	CASSPGTGLNSPLHF
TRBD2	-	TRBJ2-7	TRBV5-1	CASSLSTSGGSYEQYF
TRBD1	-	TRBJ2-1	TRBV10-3	CAISGDRGSSYNEQFF
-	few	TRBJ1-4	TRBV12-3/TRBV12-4	CASSLAGGKLFF
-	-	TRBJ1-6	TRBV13	CASSPRQGLDSPLHF
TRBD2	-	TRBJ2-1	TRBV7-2	CAVYPGGGEQFF
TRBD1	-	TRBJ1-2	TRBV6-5	CASRRTGDENGYTF
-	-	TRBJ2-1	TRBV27	CASSSGGTYNEQFF
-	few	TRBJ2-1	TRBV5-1	CASRRPYGHNEQFF
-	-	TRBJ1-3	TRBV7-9	CASRDGLPGRESAGNTIYF
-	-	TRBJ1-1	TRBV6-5	CASSYRQESEAFF
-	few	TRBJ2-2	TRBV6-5	CASSYSNTVNTGELFF
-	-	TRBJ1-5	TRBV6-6	CASSFTQDSYQPQHF
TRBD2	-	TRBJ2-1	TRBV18	CASSPRGSGGPQFF
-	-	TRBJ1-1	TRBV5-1	CASSTDGGSRAFF
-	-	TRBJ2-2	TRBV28	CASSLQATRELFF
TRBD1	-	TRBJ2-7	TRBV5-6	CASSPWDRAFDEQYF
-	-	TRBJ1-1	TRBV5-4	CASSSGWMGGAFF
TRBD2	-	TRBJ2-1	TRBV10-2	CASSEQSSGVNEQFF
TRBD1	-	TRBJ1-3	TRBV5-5	CASSFYWDRGTGNTIYF
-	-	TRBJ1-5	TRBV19	CAGGGPGQPQHF
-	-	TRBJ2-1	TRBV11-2	CASSLDQAEQFF
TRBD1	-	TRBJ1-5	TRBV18	CASQGLTQGINQPQHF
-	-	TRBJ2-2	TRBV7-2	CASSFKALNTGELFF
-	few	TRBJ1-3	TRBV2	CASTKTVGGSGNTIYF
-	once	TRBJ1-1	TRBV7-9	CASSSDRDFHTEAFF
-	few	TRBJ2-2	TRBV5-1	CASSLGSENTGELFF
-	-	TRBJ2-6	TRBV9	CASSGAGANVLTF
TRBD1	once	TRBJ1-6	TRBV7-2	CASSPDRGHNSPLHF
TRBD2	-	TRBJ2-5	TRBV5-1	CASSLGLAGNLETQYF
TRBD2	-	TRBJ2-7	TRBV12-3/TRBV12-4	CASRTSGVEQYF
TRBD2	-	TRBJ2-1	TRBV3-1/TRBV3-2	CASSQGLAGGKQFF
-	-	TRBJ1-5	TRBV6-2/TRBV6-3	CASSLRGNGQPQHF
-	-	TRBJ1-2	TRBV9	CASSVGGGRSDNYGYTF
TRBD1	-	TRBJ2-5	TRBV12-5	CASGPGTGAEETQYF
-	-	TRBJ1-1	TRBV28	CASGRKAFF
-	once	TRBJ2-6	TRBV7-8	CASSLVSGANVLTF
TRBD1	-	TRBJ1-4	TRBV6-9	CASYRGFNEKLFF
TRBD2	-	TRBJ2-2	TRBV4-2	CASSSSGGADTGELFF
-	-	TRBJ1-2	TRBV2	CASTGDGDYGYTF
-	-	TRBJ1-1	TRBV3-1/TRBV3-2	CASSQDTRKAFF
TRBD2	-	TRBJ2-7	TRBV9	CASSSAGGYIGEQYF
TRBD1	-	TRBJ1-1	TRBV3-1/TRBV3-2	CASSQGVTGWGTEAFF
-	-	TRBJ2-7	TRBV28	CASDWIDSSYEQYF
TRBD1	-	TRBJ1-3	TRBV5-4	CASSEPGQGLGTIYF
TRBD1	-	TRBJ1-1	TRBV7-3	CASSLTGTESVTEAFF
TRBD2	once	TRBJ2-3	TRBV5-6	CASSSGTSNLPDTQYF
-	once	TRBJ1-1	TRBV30	CAWSIGQSTEAFF
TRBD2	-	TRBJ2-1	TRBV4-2	CASSQDGAGGTYNEQFF
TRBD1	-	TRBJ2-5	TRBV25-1	CASSVTGGHETQYF
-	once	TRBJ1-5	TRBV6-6	CASSSTGPQHF
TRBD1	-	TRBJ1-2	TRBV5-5	CASSLRTGQGGNYGYTF
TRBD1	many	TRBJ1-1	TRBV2	CASSAMTGYAEAFF
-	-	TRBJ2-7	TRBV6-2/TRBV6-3	CASSADSFYEQYF